These T cell receptor beta chains were read from a single sample in a study of T cells in Graves' hyperthyroidism and ophthalmopathy. TCRdb used MiXCR to reprocess the multiplex PCR reads, holding one entry per CDR3 protein. The table shows 400,000 or so distinct CDR3 sequences, with around 15% occurring only once. The sequencing input was blood. All receptors derive from a woman in her 30s with Graves' ophthalmopathy. The CDR3 runs from the conserved cysteine through the conserved F or W. The D gene is left open where the match is weak.

TRBD2 TRBV2 CASRTLKGLGSGEQFF
TRBD2 TRBV20-1 CSADTSLAGADNEQFF
TRBD2 TRBV15 CATSRGRGSGEETQYF
TRBD1 TRBV12-3/TRBV12-4 CASSFQQGATGANVLTF
NA TRBV19 CASSSWRGDYEQYF
NA TRBV5-1 CASSPEGGSSYNEQFF
TRBD1 TRBV18 CASSPGQGIAQPQHF
TRBD2 TRBV7-8 CASSWGTPGGEDTQYF
NA TRBV7-8 CASSPRQGLSYEQYF
NA TRBV6-1 CASSEALWVAYEQYF
NA TRBV28 CASSSQGFKQYF
TRBD1 TRBV2 CASSAGTGLDTQYF
NA TRBV6-2/TRBV6-3 CASSYPGKVTRENTEAFF